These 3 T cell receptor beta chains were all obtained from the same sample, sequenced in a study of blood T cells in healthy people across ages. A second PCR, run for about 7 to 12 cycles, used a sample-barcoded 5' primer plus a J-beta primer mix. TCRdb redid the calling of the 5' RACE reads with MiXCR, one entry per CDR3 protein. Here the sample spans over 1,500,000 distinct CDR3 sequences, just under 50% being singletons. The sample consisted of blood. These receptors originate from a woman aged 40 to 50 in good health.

Written as DNA, the CDR3 is TGTGCCAGCAGTTCGGGGCGGGGGGCCCCCGAGACCCAGTACTTC. This sequence encodes CASSSGRGAPETQYF. The chain uses TRBV6-6 and TRBJ2-5; 8 bases are shared with TRBD2. CDR1 is MNHNY, CDR2 SVGAGI, per germline (reference sequence). Germline trimming cut 4 bases from V and 5 bases from J; bases unmatched to any gene: 9. This CDR3 spans 15 amino acids.

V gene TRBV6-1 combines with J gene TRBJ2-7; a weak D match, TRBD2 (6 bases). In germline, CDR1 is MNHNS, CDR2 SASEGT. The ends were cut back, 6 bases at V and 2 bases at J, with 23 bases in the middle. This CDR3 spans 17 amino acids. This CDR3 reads CASRSRRGAGLTYEQYF. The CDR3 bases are TGTGCCAGCAGGAGTAGACGCGGGGCAGGGTTAACCTACGAGCAGTACTTC.

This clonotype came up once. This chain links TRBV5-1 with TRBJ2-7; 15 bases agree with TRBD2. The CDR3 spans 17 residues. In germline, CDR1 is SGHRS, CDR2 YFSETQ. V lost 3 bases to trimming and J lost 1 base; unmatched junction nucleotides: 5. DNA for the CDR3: TGCGCCAGCAGCTCCGGGACTAGCGGGGGGACGTCCTACGAGCAGTACTTC. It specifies CASSSGTSGGTSYEQYF.